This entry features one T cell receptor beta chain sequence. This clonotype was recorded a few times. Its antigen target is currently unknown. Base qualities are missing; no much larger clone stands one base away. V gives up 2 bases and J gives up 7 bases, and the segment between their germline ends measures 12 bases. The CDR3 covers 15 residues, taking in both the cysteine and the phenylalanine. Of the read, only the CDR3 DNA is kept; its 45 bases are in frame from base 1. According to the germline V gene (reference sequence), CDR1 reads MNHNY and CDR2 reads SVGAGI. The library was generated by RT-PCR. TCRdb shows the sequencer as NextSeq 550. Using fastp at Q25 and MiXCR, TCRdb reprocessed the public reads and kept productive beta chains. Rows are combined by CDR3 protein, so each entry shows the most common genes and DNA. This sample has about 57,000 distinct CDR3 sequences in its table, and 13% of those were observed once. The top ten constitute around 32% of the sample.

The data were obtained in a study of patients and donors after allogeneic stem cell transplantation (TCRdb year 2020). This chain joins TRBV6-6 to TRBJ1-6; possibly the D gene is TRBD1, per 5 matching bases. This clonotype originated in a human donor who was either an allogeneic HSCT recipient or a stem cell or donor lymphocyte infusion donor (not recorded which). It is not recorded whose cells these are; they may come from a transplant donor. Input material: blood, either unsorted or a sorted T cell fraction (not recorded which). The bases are TGTGCCAGCAGTTACGCAGGGATGCAAAATTCACCCCTCCACTTT. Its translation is CASSYAGMQNSPLHF.